The 10 T cell receptor beta chains given below trace back to one sample, sequenced in a study of blood T cells in healthy people across ages. Through a sample-barcoded 5' primer and a J-beta primer mix, a second PCR was run for roughly 6 to 12 cycles. One entry per CDR3 protein, called by TCRdb with MiXCR from the 5' RACE reads. This sample has about 1,800,000 distinct CDR3 sequences, with 28% found just once. Sequencing input: blood. The receptor source for this set is a woman aged 25 to 45 in good health.

This clonotype was recorded many times. The chain is built from TRBV7-7 and TRBJ2-1, with a weak D call TRBD2 (6 bases). Trimming shortened V by 1 base and J by 8 bases, and 9 bases separated the two germline ends. Germline V lookup: CDR1 SSHAT, CDR2 FNYEAQ (reference sequence). The CDR3 is 13 residues long. CDR3 DNA: TGTGCCAGCAGCTTAGACTGGGGGGATGAGCAGTTCTTC. Protein sequence: CASSLDWGDEQFF.

Concerning this clonotype: This clone may be a read error of a much larger clone one base away. The V call is TRBV7-6, the J call TRBJ2-1; a possible D gene is TRBD2 (5 bases). Germline CDR1 is SGHVS and CDR2 is FNYEAQ. The CDR3 covers 14 residues. In nucleotides, the CDR3 is TGTGCCGGCAGCTTAGTTGAGGGTTTTGGTGAGCAGTTCTTC. Its translation: CAGSLVEGFGEQFF.

This clonotype was picked up a small number of times. CDR3 in amino acids: CASSEDSLTEAFF. CDR3 in DNA: TGTGCCAGCAGTGAGGACAGTTTGACTGAAGCTTTCTTT. The V and J genes are TRBV6-1 and TRBJ1-1; perhaps TRBD1 as D (6 bases). This CDR3 is built from 13 residues. V was trimmed by 3 bases and J by 5 bases, leaving 10 bases between them. The germline gives CDR1 MNHNS, CDR2 SASEGT.

This clonotype was recorded a few times. The rearrangement uses TRBV7-6 and TRBJ1-4; D call uncertain. This CDR3 has 15 residues. Germline V gene lookup returns CDR1 SGHVS and CDR2 FNYEAQ. With 0 bases removed from V and 3 bases from J, the gap between germline ends came to 8 bases. The DNA of the CDR3 is TGTGCCAGCAGCTTAGCGCTGTATCCTAATGAAAAACTGTTTTTT. Translated: CASSLALYPNEKLFF.

This chain joins TRBV20-1 and TRBJ2-1, with 11 bases aligning to TRBD2. V dropped 6 bases and J dropped 0; count of bases not matched to a gene: 10. CDR1 is DFQATT, CDR2 SNEGSKA, per germline (reference sequence). The CDR3 runs 17 residues. The CDR3 region has the DNA TGCAGTGCAAGTAGCGGGAGGGCCTATAGCTCCTACAATGAGCAGTTCTTC. Residues: CSASSGRAYSSYNEQFF.

This clonotype occurred many times. V gene TRBV12-3 or TRBV12-4 combines with J gene TRBJ1-2, with D possibly TRBD1 on 5 matching bases. V lost 3 bases to trimming and J lost 0 bases, with 8 bases between them. The CDR3 has 14 amino acids. The CDR3 sequence: CASSLVGANYGYTF. In DNA, the CDR3 is TGTGCCAGCAGTTTGGTGGGGGCTAACTATGGCTACACCTTC.

This clonotype appeared a few times. The V and J genes are TRBV7-9 and TRBJ2-1; 7 nucleotides line up with TRBD1. The CDR3 length is 12 residues. The V gene's germline CDR1 is SEHNR and CDR2 FQNEAQ (reference sequence). V lost 5 bases to trimming and J lost 12 bases; unmatched junction nucleotides: 7. This CDR3 reads CASSLQGDGQFF. CDR3 DNA: TGTGCCAGCAGCCTGCAGGGGGATGGGCAGTTCTTC.

The chain recombines TRBV27 with TRBJ2-1; the match to TRBD1 covers 8 bases. Germline CDR1 and CDR2: MNHEY and SMNVEV (reference sequence). CDR3 length: 13 amino acids. V was clipped by 5 bases and J by 6 bases; unmatched bases: 3. CDR3 amino acids: CASSTGGTNEQFF. The CDR3, as DNA: TGTGCCAGCAGTACAGGGGGGACCAATGAGCAGTTCTTC.

This clonotype turned up a few times. The chain joins TRBV5-1 to TRBJ2-5, with a weak D call TRBD2 (6 bases). The length of the CDR3 is 15 residues. The V end lost 7 bases, the J end lost 3 bases, and 19 bases lay between the germline ends. Germline loops: CDR1 SGHRS, CDR2 YFSETQ. The DNA of the CDR3 is TGCGCCAGCGTCCATGCCGGGACTGGCAAAGAGACCCAGTACTTC. Amino acids: CASVHAGTGKETQYF. Based on the CDR3 plus reference TRBV5-1 and TRBJ2-5, the full variable domain is KAGVTQTPRYLIKTRGQQVTLSCSPISGHRSVSWYQQTPGQGLQFLFEYFSETQRNKGNFPGRFSGRQFSNSRSEMNVSTLELGDSALYLCASVHAGTGKETQYFGPGTRLLVL.

On this clonotype itself: One junction end disagrees with the germline gene, perhaps due to a read error. The rearrangement links TRBV15 to TRBJ2-6, with D perhaps assigned TRBD1 or TRBD2 (5 bases each). Germline V CDR1 and CDR2: LNHNV, YYDKDF (reference sequence). The CDR3 is 14 residues long. The CDR3: CATSGESGANVRTF. The CDR3 DNA is TGTGCCACCAGCGGGGAGTCTGGGGCCAACGTCCGGACTTTC.